Shown below are 8 T cell receptor beta chains from a single sample sequenced in a study of shared clonotypes between healthy human individuals (dated by TCRdb to about 2020). Libraries came from the immunoSEQ multiplex PCR assay. TCRdb holds this immuneACCESS table with in-frame rearrangements only. Some clones are missing; in checked studies, unresolved V genes explain under half, and the rest has no known cause. Within this sample are 1,500,000 or so clones, with around 98.5% of them counted one time only. The ten largest clones represent about 0.34% of the sample. Sequencing used naive CD4+ T cells sorted from blood. According to the study, the label for this sample's cell subset or site signals: CD45RA+ positively selected. The source is a man in his thirties or forties in good health.

This clone was seen just once. The CDR3 loop is CASRDVAVYEQYF. The CDR3 DNA follows: TGTGCCAGCAGGGACGTGGCTGTCTACGAGCAGTACTTC. This rearrangement joins TRBV2 to TRBJ2-7; no definite D call. Germline V gene lookup returns CDR1 SNHLY and CDR2 FYNNEI. V gave up 6 bases and J gave up 3 bases, with 12 bases separating them. This CDR3 is 13 amino acids long.

In DNA, the CDR3 is TGTGCCAGCAGCTTAGTGGGCGTGACTAGCGGGAGAAGGGATACGCAGTATTTT. This gives the protein CASSLVGVTSGRRDTQYF. The genes are TRBV11-2 and TRBJ2-3, with 12 bases lining up with TRBD2. With 1 base clipped from V and 6 bases from J, the junction kept 11 bases outside the gene matches. The CDR3 contains 18 residues. Per the germline V gene, CDR1 is SGHAT and CDR2 is FQNNGV.

The gene calls are TRBV7-9 and TRBJ2-7; 15 bases match TRBD2. CDR3 length equals 19 residues. In germline, CDR1 is SEHNR, CDR2 FQNEAQ (reference sequence). The trim removed 1 base at V and 3 bases at J, leaving 10 bases unmatched. CDR3 residues: CASSLGLGLAGGIVYEQYF. DNA of the CDR3: TGTGCCAGCAGCTTAGGATTGGGACTAGCGGGAGGAATTGTCTACGAGCAGTACTTC. The entire variable domain, with the rest obtained from reference TRBV7-9 and TRBJ2-7, is as follows: DTGVSQNPRHKITKRGQNVTFRCDPISEHNRLYWYRQTLGQGPEFLTYFQNEAQLEKSRLLSDRFSAERPKGSFSTLEIQRTEQGDSAMYLCASSLGLGLAGGIVYEQYFGPGTRLTVT.

The chain combines TRBV4-2 with TRBJ2-7, with D tentatively TRBD2 (6 bases). Trimming took 1 base from V and 6 from J, leaving 13 bases between them. The CDR3 sequence is 14 residues long. Germline V gene sequence: CDR1 LGHNA, CDR2 YNFKEQ. The CDR3 here is CASSQGSQGGEQYF. CDR3 nucleotide sequence: TGTGCCAGCAGCCAAGGGTCCCAGGGAGGCGAGCAGTACTTC.

This rearrangement joins TRBV29-1 to TRBJ2-3; no firm D call. V lost 1 base and J lost 4, with 9 bases in between. The CDR3 has 13 amino acids. Germline loops: CDR1 SQVTM, CDR2 ANQGSEA. CDR3 in amino acids: CSVEVGRADTQYF. CDR3 coding DNA: TGCAGCGTTGAAGTGGGCAGAGCAGATACGCAGTATTTT.

The rearrangement links TRBV2 to TRBJ2-7; 7 bases line up with TRBD1. This CDR3 contains 13 residues. V was pared by 7 bases and J by 0 bases, with 3 bases of the junction left unmatched. The germline V gene encodes CDR1 SNHLY and CDR2 FYNNEI. The CDR3 DNA is TGTGCCAGCACCCGACAGGGCTCCTACGAGCAGTACTTC. Protein sequence: CASTRQGSYEQYF.

The chain is built from TRBV28 and TRBJ1-2, with 12 positions matching TRBD1. The CDR3 is 16 amino acids. V gave up 6 bases and J gave up 8 bases; unmatched junction bases: 13. The V gene's germline CDR1 is MDHEN and CDR2 SYDVKM. The CDR3 sequence is CASSPGTGGSSEGYTF. Here the CDR3 DNA reads TGTGCCAGCAGCCCCGGGACAGGGGGCTCATCGGAAGGCTACACCTTC.

The chain couples TRBV11-2 to TRBJ2-5; 14 bases are a match to TRBD2. The germline V gene has CDR1 SGHAT and CDR2 FQNNGV. The V gene end was trimmed by 4 bases and the J gene end by 5 bases; junction bases not matched to a gene: 12. The CDR3 runs to 18 residues. CDR3 in DNA: TGTGCCAGCAGCTCCCGCCCGGGACTAGCGGGAGTAGGGGAGACCCAGTACTTC. Protein product: CASSSRPGLAGVGETQYF.